This TCR beta chain was sequenced in a study of molecular identifiers for immune sequencing clone quantification. Losses at the gene ends were 5 bases for V and 0 bases for J; bases not matched to a gene: 5. CDR3 length equals 17 residues. CDR1 is SGHAT and CDR2 is FQNNGV in the germline V gene. TCRdb recomputed calls from the PCR reads with MiXCR, one row per CDR3 protein. The sample carries under 650,000 distinct CDR3 sequences, about 20% recorded once. This clonotype was seen ten or more times. The chain joins TRBV11-2 to TRBJ2-2; 11 positions match TRBD2. Sequenced input: naive CD8+ T cells from blood, with Jurkat cell RNA spiked in. Subset here: FACS-sorted CD8+CD4-CCR7+CD45RA+ naive T cells. This receptor was taken from a human donor in good health. Some libraries in this study had Jurkat cell RNA spiked in. In DNA form, the CDR3 reads TGTGCCAGCAGCCCTGTACTAGCGGGGGCGAACACCGGGGAGCTGTTTTTT. As protein: CASSPVLAGANTGELFF.